These 13 T cell receptor beta chains were all obtained from the same sample, sequenced in a study of T cell repertoires in cytomegalovirus infection. No antigen has been assigned to these receptors. Each CDR3 protein is one row after TCRdb ran MiXCR on the reads. This sample has about a million distinct CDR3 sequences, with roughly 30% found just once. Sequencing used cultured CD8+ T cells from PBMCs, obtained from culture after CMV antigen stimulation. The origin of the receptors is a human donor in good health (CMV status not recorded). Some clones in this sample may be carry-over from other donors' samples.

V and J are TRBV5-1 and TRBJ1-4; the D is unclear. The V gene's germline CDR1 is SGHRS and CDR2 YFSETQ. CDR3 length: 18 amino acids. Trimming pared 4 bases from V and 7 bases from J, leaving 26 bases between. DNA of the CDR3: TGCGCCAGCAGCACGCCCACGGGAGGCCCTCATACGCGTGAAAAACTGTTTTTT. Its protein product is CASSTPTGGPHTREKLFF.

This clonotype was picked up one time. The chain has TRBV5-4 and TRBJ2-5; 8 bases agree with TRBD1. The CDR3 covers 16 residues. V trimming: 0 bases; J trimming: 2 bases; junction bases outside the gene matches: 6. The V gene's germline CDR1 is SGHNT and CDR2 YYREEE (reference sequence). The CDR3 sequence is CASSLGGQAVQETQYF. The CDR3 region has the DNA TGTGCCAGCAGCTTGGGGGGACAGGCGGTACAAGAGACCCAGTACTTC. Combining the CDR3 with reference TRBV5-4 and TRBJ2-5 gives the whole variable domain ETGVTQSPTHLIKTRGQQVTLRCSSQSGHNTVSWYQQALGQGPQFIFQYYREEENGRGNFPPRFSGLQFPNYSSELNVNALELDDSALYLCASSLGGQAVQETQYFGPGTRLLVL.

This clonotype was observed many times. The chain uses TRBV4-3 and TRBJ1-5, with 9 bases aligning to TRBD1. The CDR3 covers 18 residues. Trimming cost V 1 base and J 5 bases; bases outside gene matches: 12. Germline loops: CDR1 LGHNA, CDR2 YSLEER. For the CDR3, the DNA is TGCGCCAGCAGCCAAGGTCCCTTAACAGGGGGCGATTATCAGCCCCAGCATTTT. Translation: CASSQGPLTGGDYQPQHF.

The table lists this clonotype with many counts. This sequence joins TRBV20-1 and TRBJ1-6, with 7 bases matching TRBD1. The CDR3 contains 16 residues. With 5 bases clipped from V and 0 bases from J, the junction kept 7 bases outside the gene matches. Germline CDR1 reads DFQATT; CDR2 reads SNEGSKA (reference sequence). CDR3 region: CSAPRDSSSYNSPLHF. The CDR3 region has the DNA TGCAGTGCTCCCCGGGACAGCAGCTCCTATAATTCACCCCTCCACTTT.

This clonotype has a handful of counts. The junction departs from germline at one end; a sequencing error may be responsible. The chain has TRBV7-7 and TRBJ2-1, with 10 nucleotides matching TRBD2. The germline CDR1 and CDR2 sequences are SSHAT and FNYEAQ (reference sequence). This CDR3 region has 16 residues. The CDR3, as DNA: TGTGCTAGCAGCTTAGGGACTAGCGCTACCTACAATGAGCAGTTCTTC. It yields the protein CASSLGTSATYNEQFF.

To note about this clonotype: Lacking the conserved final phenylalanine or tryptophan, this CDR3 likely reflects a read error. The chain combines TRBV25-1 with TRBJ1-5; D uncertain. The germline V and J ends were trimmed by 10 bases and 5 bases, with 15 bases remaining between them. This CDR3 comprises 13 residues. The germline V gene has CDR1 MGHDK and CDR2 SYGVNS. CDR3 in DNA: TGTGCCATCCATCAGGAGGCGGATCAGCCCCAGCATCTT. It translates to CAIHQEADQPQHL.

This clonotype came up a few times. V is TRBV19 and J is TRBJ1-3, with no clear D. The germline V gene encodes CDR1 LNHDA and CDR2 SQIVND (reference sequence). V dropped 3 bases and J dropped 0 bases, with 9 bases sitting between them. The CDR3 totals 15 residues. CDR3 protein: CASSILDLSGNTIYF. As DNA, the CDR3 is TGTGCCAGTAGTATCCTGGACCTCTCTGGAAACACCATATATTTT.

The CDR3 DNA sequence: TGTGCCAGCAGCTTGGATATAGGGGCCGATGACACAGATACGCAGTATTTT. This encodes CASSLDIGADDTDTQYF. The gene calls are TRBV5-6 and TRBJ2-3, with a tentative D call TRBD1 (5 bases). The CDR3 contains 17 residues. Trimming removed 0 bases at V and 2 bases at J, with 16 bases between. CDR1 SGHDT and CDR2 YYEEEE come from the germline V gene. The complete variable domain, with remaining parts taken from reference TRBV5-6 and TRBJ2-3, reads DAGVTQSPTHLIKTRGQQVTLRCSPKSGHDTVSWYQQALGQGPQFIFQYYEEEERQRGNFPDRFSGHQFPNYSSELNVNALLLGDSALYLCASSLDIGADDTDTQYFGPGTRLTVL.

This clonotype occurred many times. The V call is TRBV12-3 or TRBV12-4, the J call TRBJ1-1, with D uncertain. CDR3 size: 14 residues. V was trimmed by 5 bases and J by 1 base, leaving 11 bases between them. The CDR3 loop reads CASSLKRGNTEAFF. The CDR3 bases are TGTGCCAGCAGTCTAAAACGGGGGAACACTGAAGCTTTCTTT.

The chain combines TRBV12-5 with TRBJ1-1; D gene ambiguous. The germline CDR1 and CDR2 sequences are LGHNT and FRNRAP. With 6 bases removed from V and 1 base from J, the gap between germline ends came to 12 bases. This CDR3 region has 14 residues. CDR3 sequence reads: CASGPKEWNTEAFF. The CDR3 DNA is TGTGCTAGTGGGCCGAAAGAATGGAACACTGAAGCTTTCTTT. The complete variable domain, with remaining parts taken from reference TRBV12-5 and TRBJ1-1, reads DARVTQTPRHKVTEMGQEVTMRCQPILGHNTVFWYRQTMMQGLELLAYFRNRAPLDDSGMPKDRFSAEMPDATLATLKIQPSEPRDSAVYFCASGPKEWNTEAFFGQGTRLTVV.

V usage is TRBV14 and J usage is TRBJ2-1, with 7 bases fitting TRBD1. With 4 bases clipped from V and 6 bases from J, the junction kept 18 bases outside the gene matches. Germline CDR1 reads SGHDN; CDR2 reads FVKESK. This CDR3 has 18 residues. The CDR3 here is CASSPPGQRYIWGNEQFF. The CDR3 bases are TGTGCCAGCAGCCCTCCGGGACAGCGTTACATTTGGGGCAATGAGCAGTTCTTC.

This clonotype was found a few times. V usage is TRBV9 and J usage is TRBJ2-7; D is unclear. Germline V gives CDR1 SGDLS, CDR2 YYNGEE. The CDR3 is made up of 13 amino acids. Between the trimmed V and J ends, which lost 0 bases and 6 bases, there was a span of 10 bases. The CDR3 nucleotides read TGTGCCAGCAGCGTAGTAGATGGGATCGAGCAGTACTTC. Encoded protein: CASSVVDGIEQYF.

This clonotype was counted ten times or more. The V gene is TRBV7-8, the J gene TRBJ2-2; unclear D gene. The V and J ends lost 2 bases and 0 bases respectively, with 10 bases between them. Per germline, CDR1 SGHVS and CDR2 FQNEAQ. This CDR3 spans 16 amino acids. CDR3 residues: CASSLFGYSNTGELFF. CDR3 nucleotides: TGTGCCAGCAGCTTATTCGGCTATTCGAACACCGGGGAGCTGTTTTTT.